Following are 13 T cell receptor beta chains from one sample sequenced in a study of blood T cell repertoires in COVID-19. The repertoire was sequenced with immunoSEQ multiplex PCR; TCRdb's copy has only in-frame clones and lacks some. The sample records about 140,000 clones, around 80% being singletons. Sequencing input: peripheral blood. The receptors come from a woman aged 45-65 years with acute or convalescent COVID-19.

V usage is TRBV7-2 and J usage is TRBJ2-1; D not certain. This CDR3 comprises 14 residues. The germline gives CDR1 SGHTA, CDR2 FQGNSA. The V end lost 5 bases, the J end lost 6 bases, and 14 bases lay between the germline ends. The CDR3 spells CASSRTGSGNEQFF. The CDR3 DNA follows: TGTGCCAGCAGCCGCACTGGTTCGGGCAATGAGCAGTTCTTC.

This rearrangement joins TRBV5-1 to TRBJ1-1; D gene uncertain. V was trimmed by 0 bases and J by 0 bases, leaving 15 bases between them. CDR3 size: 17 residues. Germline V CDR1 and CDR2: SGHRS, YFSETQ. The CDR3 sequence is CASSLAQADDMNTEAFF. The DNA for the CDR3 is TGCGCCAGCAGCTTGGCTCAGGCAGACGACATGAACACTGAAGCTTTCTTT. Together with reference TRBV5-1 and TRBJ1-1, the CDR3 gives the full variable domain: KAGVTQTPRYLIKTRGQQVTLSCSPISGHRSVSWYQQTPGQGLQFLFEYFSETQRNKGNFPGRFSGRQFSNSRSEMNVSTLELGDSALYLCASSLAQADDMNTEAFFGQGTRLTVV.

The rearrangement links TRBV30 to TRBJ1-6; D ambiguous. V gave up 0 bases and J gave up 10 bases, with 16 bases separating them. Germline CDR1 and CDR2: GTSNPN and SVGIG (reference sequence). The CDR3 is made up of 15 amino acids. The CDR3: CAWSVVGGGRSPLHF. For the CDR3, the DNA is TGTGCCTGGAGTGTAGTCGGAGGCGGGAGGTCACCCCTCCACTTT.

This rearrangement joins TRBV6-5 to TRBJ2-7, with 7 bases that match TRBD1. Germline V CDR1 and CDR2: MNHEY, SVGAGI. The CDR3 has 14 residues. V shed 8 bases and J 0 bases; nucleotides not matched to a gene: 7. The CDR3 region is CASGPRDSSYEQYF. CDR3 nucleotides: TGTGCCAGCGGGCCTCGGGACAGCTCCTACGAGCAGTACTTC.

V is TRBV6-5 and J is TRBJ2-7; D possibly corresponds to TRBD1 (5 bases). This CDR3 region has 14 residues. CDR1 and CDR2 from the germline V gene are MNHEY and SVGAGI. V was cut by 6 bases and J by 0 bases, with 12 bases left in between. The CDR3 reads CASRRQLLSYEQYF. In DNA, the CDR3 is TGTGCCAGCAGAAGACAGCTACTCTCCTACGAGCAGTACTTC.

The CDR3 region is CASSPAWSGGSTDTQYF. The CDR3 DNA reads TGTGCCAGCAGCCCCGCGTGGAGCGGGGGAAGCACAGATACGCAGTATTTT. This chain joins TRBV7-3 and TRBJ2-3, with 8 bases that match TRBD2. The length of the CDR3 is 17 residues. Losses at the gene ends were 5 bases for V and 0 bases for J; bases not matched to a gene: 10. Germline V gene data show CDR1 as SGHTA and CDR2 as FQGTGA. Full variable domain (remainder filled in from reference TRBV7-3 and TRBJ2-3): GAGVSQTPSNKVTEKGKYVELRCDPISGHTALYWYRQSLGQGPEFLIYFQGTGAADDSGLPNDRFFAVRPEGSVSTLKIQRTERGDSAVYLCASSPAWSGGSTDTQYFGPGTRLTVL.

The genes are TRBV2 and TRBJ1-1, with a tentative D call TRBD1 (5 bases). This CDR3 has 14 amino acids. Trimming took 4 bases from V and 3 from J, leaving 12 bases between them. The germline V gene encodes CDR1 SNHLY and CDR2 FYNNEI. As DNA, the CDR3 is TGTGCCAGCAGTGGGGGCAGAACCTACACTGAAGCTTTCTTT. This translates into CASSGGRTYTEAFF.

For the CDR3, the DNA is TGTGCCAGCAGCTCACAGGGGGCCAATCAGCCCCAGCATTTT. It specifies CASSSQGANQPQHF. The chain carries TRBV28 and TRBJ1-5; 9 bases are shared with TRBD1. Per the germline V gene, CDR1 is MDHEN and CDR2 is SYDVKM. V gave up 6 bases and J gave up 3 bases; unmatched junction bases: 3. The CDR3 sequence is 14 residues long. Full variable domain (rest looked up from reference TRBV28 and TRBJ1-5): DVKVTQSSRYLVKRTGEKVFLECVQDMDHENMFWYRQDPGLGLRLIYFSYDVKMKEKGDIPEGYSVSREKKERFSLILESASTNQTSMYLCASSSQGANQPQHFGDGTRLSIL.

DNA of the CDR3: TGTGCCAGCAGCCTGACGACTAGTGTGACCGGGGAGCTGTTTTTT. It encodes CASSLTTSVTGELFF. The rearrangement joins TRBV7-3 to TRBJ2-2, with D tentatively TRBD2 (6 bases). With 5 bases removed from V and 5 bases from J, the gap between germline ends came to 15 bases. The length of the CDR3 is 15 residues. CDR1 SGHTA and CDR2 FQGTGA come from the germline V gene.

CDR3 in DNA: TGTGCCAGCAGCTCAAATACAGACACTGAAGCTTTCTTT. It is translated as CASSSNTDTEAFF. The chain is built from TRBV7-2 and TRBJ1-1; D unresolved. V lost 4 bases to trimming and J lost 3 bases, with 9 bases between them. CDR1 and CDR2 from the germline V gene are SGHTA and FQGNSA. CDR3 length: 13 residues.

This sequence joins TRBV3-1 (or the pseudogene TRBV3-2) and TRBJ2-1; the match to TRBD2 covers 9 bases. The V and J ends lost 1 base and 2 bases, in that order; junction bases with no gene match: 3. Per germline, CDR1 LGHDT and CDR2 YNNKEL (reference sequence). The CDR3 runs to 16 residues. The CDR3 loop reads CASSQVAGGTYNEQFF. The DNA for the CDR3 is TGTGCCAGCAGCCAAGTGGCGGGGGGGACCTACAATGAGCAGTTCTTC.

The chain is built from TRBV6-4 and TRBJ1-3; D is unresolved. The CDR3 has 13 amino acids. The germline V gene has CDR1 MRHNA and CDR2 SNTAGT. Between the trimmed V and J ends, which lost 6 bases and 3 bases, there was a span of 9 bases. The CDR3 DNA follows: TGTGCCAGCAGCGAAGCGATTGGAAACACCATATATTTT. Translating it yields CASSEAIGNTIYF.

The table lists this clone with a few counts. The chain carries TRBV6-5 and TRBJ1-2, with D perhaps TRBD1 (6 bases). This CDR3 has 14 residues. Per the germline V gene, CDR1 is MNHEY and CDR2 is SVGAGI. V was pared by 2 bases and J by 4 bases, with 11 bases between. The CDR3 reads CASSYRGRGYGYTF. The CDR3 DNA sequence: TGTGCCAGCAGTTACCGGGGCAGGGGCTATGGCTACACCTTC.